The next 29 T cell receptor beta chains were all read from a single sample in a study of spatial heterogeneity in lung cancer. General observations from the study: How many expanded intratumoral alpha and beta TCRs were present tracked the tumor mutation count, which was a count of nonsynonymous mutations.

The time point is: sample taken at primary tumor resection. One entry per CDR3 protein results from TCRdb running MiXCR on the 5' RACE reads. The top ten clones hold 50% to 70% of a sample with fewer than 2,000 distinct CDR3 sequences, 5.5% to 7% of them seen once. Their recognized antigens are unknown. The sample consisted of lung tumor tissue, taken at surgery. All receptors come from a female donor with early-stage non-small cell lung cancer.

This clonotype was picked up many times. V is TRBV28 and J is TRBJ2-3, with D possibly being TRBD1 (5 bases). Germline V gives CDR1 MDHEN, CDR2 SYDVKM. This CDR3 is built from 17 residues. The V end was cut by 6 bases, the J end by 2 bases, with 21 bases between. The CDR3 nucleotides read TGTGCCAGCAGCTCTTTTCCCGTGACAGATTACACAGATACGCAGTATTTT. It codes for CASSSFPVTDYTDTQYF.

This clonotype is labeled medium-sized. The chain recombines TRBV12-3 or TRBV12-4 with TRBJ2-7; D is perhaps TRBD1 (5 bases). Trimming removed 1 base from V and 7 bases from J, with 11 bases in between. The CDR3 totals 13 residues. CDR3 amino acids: CASSLGRALEQYV. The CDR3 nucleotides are TGTGCCAGCAGTTTAGGCAGGGCACTTGAGCAGTACGTC.

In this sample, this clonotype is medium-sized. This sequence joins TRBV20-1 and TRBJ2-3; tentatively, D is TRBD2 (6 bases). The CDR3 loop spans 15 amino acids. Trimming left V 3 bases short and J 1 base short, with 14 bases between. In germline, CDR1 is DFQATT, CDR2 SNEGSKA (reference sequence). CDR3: CSARGPVAGTDTQYF. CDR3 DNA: TGCAGTGCTAGGGGCCCAGTAGCGGGCACAGATACGCAGTATTTT.

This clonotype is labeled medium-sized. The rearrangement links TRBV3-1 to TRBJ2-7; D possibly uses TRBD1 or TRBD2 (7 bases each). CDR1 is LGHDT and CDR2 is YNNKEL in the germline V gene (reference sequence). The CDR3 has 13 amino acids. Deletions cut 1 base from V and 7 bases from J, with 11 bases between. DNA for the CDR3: TGTGCCAGCAGCCAAGTCAGGGGGGGAGAGCAGTACGTC. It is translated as CASSQVRGGEQYV.

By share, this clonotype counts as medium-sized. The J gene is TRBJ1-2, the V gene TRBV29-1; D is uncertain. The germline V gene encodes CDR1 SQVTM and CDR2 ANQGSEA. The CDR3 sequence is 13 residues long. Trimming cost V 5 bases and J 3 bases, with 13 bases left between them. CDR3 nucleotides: TGCAGCGTTCTCCTTTTTGCAGACTATGGCTACACCTTC. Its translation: CSVLLFADYGYTF.

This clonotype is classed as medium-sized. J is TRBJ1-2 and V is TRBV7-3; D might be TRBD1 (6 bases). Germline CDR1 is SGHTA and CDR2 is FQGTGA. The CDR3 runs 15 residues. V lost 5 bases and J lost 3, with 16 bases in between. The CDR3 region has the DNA TGTGCCAGCAGCCCCTACGGGGGCGCGGACTATGGCTACACCTTC. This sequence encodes CASSPYGGADYGYTF.

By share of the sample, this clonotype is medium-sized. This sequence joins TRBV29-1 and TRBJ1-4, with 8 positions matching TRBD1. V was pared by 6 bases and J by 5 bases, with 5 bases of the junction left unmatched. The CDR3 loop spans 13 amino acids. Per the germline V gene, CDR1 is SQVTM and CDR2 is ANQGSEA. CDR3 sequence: CSVSGGANEKLFF. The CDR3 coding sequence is TGCAGCGTGTCAGGGGGCGCGAATGAAAAACTGTTTTTT. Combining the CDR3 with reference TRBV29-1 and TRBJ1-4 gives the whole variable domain SAVISQKPSRDICQRGTSLTIQCQVDSQVTMMFWYRQQPGQSLTLIATANQGSEATYESGFVIDKFPISRPNLTFSTLTVSNMSPEDSSIYLCSVSGGANEKLFFGSGTQLSVL.

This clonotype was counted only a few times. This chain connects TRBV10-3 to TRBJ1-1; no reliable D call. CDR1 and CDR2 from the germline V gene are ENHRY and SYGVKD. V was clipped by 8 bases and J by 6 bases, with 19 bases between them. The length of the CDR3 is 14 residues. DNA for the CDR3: TGTGCCATCCGAGCGGGGAACCCGGACGCTGAAGCTTTCTTT. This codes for CAIRAGNPDAEAFF.

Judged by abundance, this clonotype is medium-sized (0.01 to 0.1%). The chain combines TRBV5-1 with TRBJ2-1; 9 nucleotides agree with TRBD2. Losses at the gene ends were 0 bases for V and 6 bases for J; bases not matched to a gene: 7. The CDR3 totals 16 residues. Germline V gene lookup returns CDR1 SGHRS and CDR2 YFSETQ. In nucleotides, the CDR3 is TGCGCCAGCAGCTTGGTTTATAGCGGGGGAATCAATGAGCAGTTCTTC. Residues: CASSLVYSGGINEQFF.

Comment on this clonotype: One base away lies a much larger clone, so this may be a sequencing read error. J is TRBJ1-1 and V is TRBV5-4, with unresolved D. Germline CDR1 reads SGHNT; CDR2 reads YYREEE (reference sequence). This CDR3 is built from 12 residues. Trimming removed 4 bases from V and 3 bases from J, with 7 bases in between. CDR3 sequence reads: CASSGGYTEAFF. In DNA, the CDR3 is TGTGCCAGCAGCGGCGGATACACTGAAGCTTTCTTT. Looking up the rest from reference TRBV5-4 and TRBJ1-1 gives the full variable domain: ETGVTQSPTHLIKTRGQQVTLRCSSQSGHNTVSWYQQALGQGPQFIFQYYREEENGRGNFPPRFSGLQFPNYSSELNVNALELDDSALYLCASSGGYTEAFFGQGTRLTVV.

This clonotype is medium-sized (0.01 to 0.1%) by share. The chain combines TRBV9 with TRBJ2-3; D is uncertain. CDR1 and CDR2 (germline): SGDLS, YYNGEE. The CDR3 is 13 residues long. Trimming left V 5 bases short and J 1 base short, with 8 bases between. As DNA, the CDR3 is TGTGCCAGCAGGGGATCGGGCACAGATACGCAGTATTTT. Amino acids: CASRGSGTDTQYF.

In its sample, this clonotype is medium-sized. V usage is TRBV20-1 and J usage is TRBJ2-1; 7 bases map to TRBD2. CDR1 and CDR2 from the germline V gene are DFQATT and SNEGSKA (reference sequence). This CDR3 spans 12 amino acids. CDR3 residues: CSGRTRNREQFF. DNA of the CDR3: TGCAGCGGGAGGACTAGGAATCGCGAGCAGTTCTTC.

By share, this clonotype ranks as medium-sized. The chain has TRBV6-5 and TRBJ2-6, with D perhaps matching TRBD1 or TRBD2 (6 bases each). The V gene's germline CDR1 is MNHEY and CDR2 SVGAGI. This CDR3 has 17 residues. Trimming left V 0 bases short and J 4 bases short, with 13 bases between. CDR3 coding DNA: TGTGCCAGCAGTTACTCCTTCGGGGGCGGCGGGGCCAACGTCCTGACTTTC. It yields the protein CASSYSFGGGGANVLTF.

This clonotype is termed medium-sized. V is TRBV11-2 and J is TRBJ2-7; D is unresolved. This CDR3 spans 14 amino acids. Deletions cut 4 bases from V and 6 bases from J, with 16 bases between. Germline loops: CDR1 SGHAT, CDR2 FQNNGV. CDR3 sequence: CASSSYRVDAEQYV. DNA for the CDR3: TGTGCCAGCAGCTCGTACAGAGTCGACGCCGAGCAGTACGTC.

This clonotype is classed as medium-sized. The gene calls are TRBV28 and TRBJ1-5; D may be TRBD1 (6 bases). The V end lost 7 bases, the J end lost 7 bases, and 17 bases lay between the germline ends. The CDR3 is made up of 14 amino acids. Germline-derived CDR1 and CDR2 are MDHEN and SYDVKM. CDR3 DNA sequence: TGTGCCAGCACCAGGGGCGGCGCATTACAGCCCCAGCATTTT. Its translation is CASTRGGALQPQHF.

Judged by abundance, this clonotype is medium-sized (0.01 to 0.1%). CDR3 in amino acids: CASSFPAGGTETQYF. The DNA for the CDR3 is TGTGCCAGCAGCTTCCCGGCGGGAGGAACGGAGACCCAGTACTTC. The V and J genes are TRBV7-2 and TRBJ2-5; 8 bases map to TRBD2. The CDR3 extends over 15 amino acids. The V gene end was trimmed by 3 bases and the J gene end by 5 bases; junction bases not matched to a gene: 8. Germline CDR1 is SGHTA and CDR2 is FQGNSA.

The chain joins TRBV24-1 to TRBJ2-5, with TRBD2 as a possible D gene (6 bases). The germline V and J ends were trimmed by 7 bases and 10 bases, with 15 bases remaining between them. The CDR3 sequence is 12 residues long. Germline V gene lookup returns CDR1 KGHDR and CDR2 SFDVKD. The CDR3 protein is CATSNAGTVQYF. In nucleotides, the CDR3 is TGTGCCACCAGCAACGCCGGGACTGTCCAGTACTTC.

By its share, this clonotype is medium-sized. CDR3 region: CASSYPRDNYSNQPQHF. The CDR3, as DNA: TGTGCCAGCAGTTACCCCCGAGACAATTATAGCAATCAGCCCCAGCATTTT. This chain joins TRBV6-5 and TRBJ1-5; no definite D call. V was clipped by 2 bases and J by 0 bases, with 14 bases between them. The CDR3 spans 17 residues. CDR1 is MNHEY, CDR2 SVGAGI, per germline.

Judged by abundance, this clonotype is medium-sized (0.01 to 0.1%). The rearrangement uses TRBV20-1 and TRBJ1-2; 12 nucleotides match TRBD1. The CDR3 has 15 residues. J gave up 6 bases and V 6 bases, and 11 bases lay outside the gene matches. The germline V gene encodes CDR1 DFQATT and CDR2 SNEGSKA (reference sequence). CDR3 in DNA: TGCAGTGCCAGGGTCCCACGGGACAGGGGGCATGGCTACACCTTC. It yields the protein CSARVPRDRGHGYTF.

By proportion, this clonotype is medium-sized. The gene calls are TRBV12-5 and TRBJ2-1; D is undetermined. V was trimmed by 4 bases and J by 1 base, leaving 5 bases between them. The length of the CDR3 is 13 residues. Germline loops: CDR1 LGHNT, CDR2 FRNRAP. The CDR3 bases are TGTGCTAGTGGTTACGGGTCCTACAATGAGCAGTTCTTC. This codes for CASGYGSYNEQFF.

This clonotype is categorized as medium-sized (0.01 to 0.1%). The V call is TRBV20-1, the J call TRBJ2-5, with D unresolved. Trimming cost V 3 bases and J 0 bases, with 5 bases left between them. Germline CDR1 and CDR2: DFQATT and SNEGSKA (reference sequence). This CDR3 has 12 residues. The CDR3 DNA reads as TGCAGTGCTAGGGGGAACCAAGAGACCCAGTACTTC. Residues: CSARGNQETQYF.

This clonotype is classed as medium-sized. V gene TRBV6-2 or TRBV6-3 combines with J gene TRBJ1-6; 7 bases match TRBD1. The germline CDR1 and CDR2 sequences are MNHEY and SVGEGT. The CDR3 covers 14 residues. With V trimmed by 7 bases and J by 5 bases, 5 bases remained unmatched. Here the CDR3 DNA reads TGTGCCAGCAAGCAAGGGGGCAATAATTCACCCCTCCACTTT. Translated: CASKQGGNNSPLHF.

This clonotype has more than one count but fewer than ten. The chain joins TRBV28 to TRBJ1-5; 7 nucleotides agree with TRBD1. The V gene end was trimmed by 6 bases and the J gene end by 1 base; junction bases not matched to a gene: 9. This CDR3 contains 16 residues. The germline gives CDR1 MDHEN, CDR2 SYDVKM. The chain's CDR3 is CASRLLDRVSNQPQHF. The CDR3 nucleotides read TGTGCCAGCAGGCTCCTAGACAGGGTGAGCAATCAGCCCCAGCATTTT.

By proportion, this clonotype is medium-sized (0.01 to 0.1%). CDR3 protein: CASSVGGTGSYEQYF. CDR3 DNA: TGTGCCAGCAGTGTAGGAGGCACAGGATCCTACGAGCAGTACTTC. The chain couples TRBV12-3 or TRBV12-4 to TRBJ2-7, with D tentatively TRBD1 or TRBD2 (5 bases each). The length of the CDR3 is 15 residues. With 5 bases removed from V and 1 base from J, the gap between germline ends came to 15 bases.

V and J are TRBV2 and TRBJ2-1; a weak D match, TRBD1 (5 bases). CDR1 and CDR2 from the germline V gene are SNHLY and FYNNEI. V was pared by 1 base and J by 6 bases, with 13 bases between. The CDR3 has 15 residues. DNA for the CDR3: TGTGCCAGCAGTGAAGGAACGACAGCTCTCAATGAGCAGTTCTTC. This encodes CASSEGTTALNEQFF.

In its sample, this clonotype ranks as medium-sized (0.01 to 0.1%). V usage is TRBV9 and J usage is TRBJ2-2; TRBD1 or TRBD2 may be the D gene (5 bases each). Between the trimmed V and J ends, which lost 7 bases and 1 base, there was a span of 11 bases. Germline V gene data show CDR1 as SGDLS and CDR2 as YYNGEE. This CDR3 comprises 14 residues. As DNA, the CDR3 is TGTGCCAGCCACGGGACGGTGAACACCGGGGAGCTGTTTTTT. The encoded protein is CASHGTVNTGELFF.

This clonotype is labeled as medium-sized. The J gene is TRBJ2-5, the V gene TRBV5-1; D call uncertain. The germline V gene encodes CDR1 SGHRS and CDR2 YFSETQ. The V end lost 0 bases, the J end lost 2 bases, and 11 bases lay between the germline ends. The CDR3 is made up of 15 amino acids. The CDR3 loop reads CASSLVGLIQETQYF. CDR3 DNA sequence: TGCGCCAGCAGCTTGGTAGGGTTGATTCAAGAGACCCAGTACTTC.

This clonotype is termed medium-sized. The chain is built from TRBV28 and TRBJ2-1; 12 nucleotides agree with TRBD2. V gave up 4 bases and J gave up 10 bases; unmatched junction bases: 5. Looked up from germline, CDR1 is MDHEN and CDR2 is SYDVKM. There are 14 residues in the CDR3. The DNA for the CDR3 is TGTGCCAGCAGTTCTCCGGGACTAGCGGGCGAGCAGTTCTTC. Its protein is CASSSPGLAGEQFF.

DNA for the CDR3: TGCAGTGGACAGGGGGCGGAAAGCTACACCTTC. It is translated as CSGQGAESYTF. This rearrangement joins TRBV20-1 to TRBJ1-2; 10 bases are shared with TRBD1. The germline CDR1 and CDR2 sequences are DFQATT and SNEGSKA (reference sequence). V shed 7 bases and J 9 bases; nucleotides not matched to a gene: 5. There are 11 residues in the CDR3.